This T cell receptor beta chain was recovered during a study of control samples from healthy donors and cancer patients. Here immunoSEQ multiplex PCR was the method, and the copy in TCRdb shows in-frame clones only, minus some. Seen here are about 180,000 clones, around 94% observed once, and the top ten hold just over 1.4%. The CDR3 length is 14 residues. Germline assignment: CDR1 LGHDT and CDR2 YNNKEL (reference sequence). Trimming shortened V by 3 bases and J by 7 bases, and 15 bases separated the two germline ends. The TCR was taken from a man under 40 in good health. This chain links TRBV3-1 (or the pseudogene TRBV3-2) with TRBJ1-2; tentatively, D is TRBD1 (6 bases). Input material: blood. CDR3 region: CASSQRQGQGGYTF. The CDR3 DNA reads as TGTGCCAGCAGCCAGCGGCAGGGGCAGGGTGGCTACACCTTC.